This entry concerns a single T cell receptor (beta chain). As yet, its antigen is unknown. The data derive from a study of radiation and T cells in renal cell carcinoma. Study-level information: Nephrectomy followed 15 Gy stereotactic body radiation by 4 weeks.

Here immunoSEQ multiplex PCR was the method, and the copy in TCRdb shows in-frame clones only, minus some. The sample carries about 47,000 clones, 80% recorded once. The time point is: blood 2 weeks post-SBRT. Treatment meaning: 15 Gy SBRT to primary tumor, nephrectomy 4 weeks later. Radiation-treated patients gave blood at baseline, week 2 and week 4. Clear cell pathology was present in this patient's renal cell carcinoma. Study-wide results and limits: Top tumor clonotypes rose in blood 2 weeks post-radiation, then contracted.

The CDR3 extends over 17 amino acids. CDR1 is ENHRY, CDR2 SYGVKD, per germline. Trimming removed 4 bases from V and 5 bases from J, with 23 bases in between. The clonotype originates from a woman in her sixties or seventies with renal cell carcinoma. The rearrangement links TRBV10-3 to TRBJ1-1; possible D gene TRBD1, 5 bases. The starting material was blood, obtained from a patient whose treatment included radiotherapy and nephrectomy. The CDR3 DNA is TGTGCCATCAGTGCCGGGGGGGGACGGATGCATGGTACTGAAGCTTTCTTT. It specifies CAISAGGGRMHGTEAFF.